Listed below are T cell receptor beta chains from one sample, sequenced in a study of T cell repertoires in cytomegalovirus infection. A single record per CDR3 protein comes from TCRdb applying MiXCR to the reads. The sample holds a few hundred thousand distinct CDR3 sequences; roughly 13% are singletons and the top ten take around 8.1%. The sample taken for sequencing was PBMCs. The receptor set was obtained from a human donor in good health (CMV status not recorded). Some clones in this sample may be carry-over from other donors' samples. Each CDR3 is given with its conserved first and last residue. The order of the fields is J gene, D gene, clone size, V gene, CDR3 DNA, CDR3 protein. D genes are given only for firm matches. Clone size is not always given. Where it is, it says once, few, many or a class for expanded clones.

TRBJ2-1 - - TRBV5-3 TGTGCCAGCAGCTTGGGGGGGGGGGCCCCCGCTAATGAGCAGTTCTTC CASSLGGGAPANEQFF
TRBJ2-7 - few TRBV6-2/TRBV6-3 TGTGCCAGCAGTTACTACAGGGAATCAGTGGAGCAGTACTTC CASSYYRESVEQYF
TRBJ2-2 - many TRBV7-8 TGTGCCAGCAGCTTAGGAGTCCTCGGGGAGCTGTTTTTT CASSLGVLGELFF
TRBJ2-3 - - TRBV5-4 TGTGCCAGCAGCCCCGGCCGTCTGGATACGCAGTATTTT CASSPGRLDTQYF
TRBJ1-4 - many TRBV27 TGTGCCAGCAGTTTATCCCCAGGGCGGGTAGCTAATGAAAAACTGTTTTTT CASSLSPGRVANEKLFF
TRBJ2-2 - - TRBV4-1 TGCGCCAGCAGAGGGGAAGAAGGGGCTGCCACCGGGGAGCTGTTTTTT CASRGEEGAATGELFF
TRBJ2-7 TRBD1 few TRBV28 TGTGCCAGCAGTGAAGGGACAGGGGGCGGCTACGAGCAGTACTTC CASSEGTGGGYEQYF
TRBJ2-1 - few TRBV4-2 TGTGCCAGCACCCCCTTGGGACTTGACGATGAGCAGTTCTTC CASTPLGLDDEQFF
TRBJ2-7 - many TRBV7-2 TGTGCCAGCAGGCCAGGGGGGAAATTCGACGAGCAGTACTTC CASRPGGKFDEQYF
TRBJ1-3 TRBD1 few TRBV10-2 TGCGCCAGCAGAGGACAGGGTGGCGGAAACACCATATATTTT CASRGQGGGNTIYF
TRBJ1-2 - many TRBV7-8 TGTGCCAGCAGCTTCGGCCTTGGGGATGGCTACACCTTC CASSFGLGDGYTF
TRBJ1-1 - many TRBV28 TGTGCCAGCAGTATCATAGGGACATTCACGGGGACTGAAGCTTTCTTT CASSIIGTFTGTEAFF
TRBJ2-5 - few TRBV12-3/TRBV12-4 TGTGCCAGCAGGACATCGGCGGGGACCTACCAAGAGACCCAGTACTTC CASRTSAGTYQETQYF
TRBJ2-6 - many TRBV6-1 TGTGCCAGCACCCTCTTTTTCTCTGGGGCCAACGTCCTGACTTTC CASTLFFSGANVLTF
TRBJ1-5 - - TRBV5-1 TGCGCCAGCAGCTCGGCAGGGGGCAATCAGCCCCAGCATTTT CASSSAGGNQPQHF
TRBJ2-6 - - TRBV12-3/TRBV12-4 TGTGCCAGCAGTTTGTATGGGGCCAACGTCCTGACTTTC CASSLYGANVLTF
TRBJ2-7 TRBD2 many TRBV4-2 TGTGCCAGCAGCCACTTAGCGGGAGCGGCCTACGAGCAGTACTTC CASSHLAGAAYEQYF
TRBJ2-4 TRBD1 few TRBV11-2 TGTGCCAGCAGGCCCGGACAGGGGAACATTCAGTACTTC CASRPGQGNIQYF
TRBJ1-6 - many TRBV7-2 TGTGCCAGCAGCCTCGGACACGCATATTCACCCCTCCACTTT CASSLGHAYSPLHF